This T cell receptor beta chain was captured in a study of beta chain features in type 1 diabetes. In total, each donor contributed a single heparinised blood draw that averaged around 120 mL. Sorting with CD45RO/CCR7/CD25/CD127/CD95/CD27 yielded naive, central memory, regulatory and stem-like memory CD4+ cells. The CDR3 is 13 amino acids. Trimming pared 3 bases from V and 5 bases from J, leaving 10 bases between. Germline assignment: CDR1 MNHEY and CDR2 SMNVEV (reference sequence). Of the isolated RNA, all was reverse transcribed, and so the sequenced material was expressed TCRB transcripts. Libraries were prepared by immunoSEQ multiplex PCR; TCRdb keeps only in-frame clonotypes and omits some of them. The table lists 310,000 or so clones, 11% of them singletons.

The V call is TRBV27, the J call TRBJ1-1; D ambiguous. The receptor was derived from a woman aged 30 to 39 in good health. The source material was naive CD4+ T cells from blood. CDR3 loop: CASSFSGRTEAFF. The DNA of the CDR3 is TGTGCCAGCAGTTTCTCGGGGAGGACTGAAGCTTTCTTT.